The 18 T cell receptor beta chains listed next were all sequenced from one sample in a study of blood T cell repertoires in COVID-19. Profiled with immunoSEQ multiplex PCR; TCRdb holds only in-frame clones, not every one. This table holds 130,000 to 150,000 clones, 80% to 85% found once. Source material: PBMCs or T cells enriched from blood (not recorded which). These receptor sequences come from a man aged 35 to 55 with acute COVID-19.

The rearrangement joins TRBV4-3 to TRBJ1-4; 10 bases match TRBD1. V lost 1 base, J lost 8 bases, and 4 bases stayed unmatched. Germline V gene data show CDR1 as LGHNA and CDR2 as YSLEER. CDR3 size: 15 residues. CDR3 residues: CASSQGGQGREKLFF. CDR3 nucleotide sequence: TGCGCCAGCAGCCAAGGGGGACAGGGGAGGGAAAAACTGTTTTTT.

This chain connects TRBV6-5 to TRBJ2-7; 11 positions match TRBD2. CDR3 length: 16 residues. The germline CDR1 and CDR2 sequences are MNHEY and SVGAGI. The trim removed 2 bases at V and 9 bases at J, leaving 12 bases unmatched. The CDR3 DNA reads as TGTGCCAGCAGTTACACACCGGGACTAGCGGCCCCAAGGCAGTACTTC. It yields the protein CASSYTPGLAAPRQYF.

This clone has just one count. The gene calls are TRBV4-2 and TRBJ1-1, with 9 bases that match TRBD1. The germline V gene has CDR1 LGHNA and CDR2 YNFKEQ. Trimming cost V 4 bases and J 4 bases; bases outside gene matches: 7. The CDR3 covers 15 residues. CDR3 amino acids: CASSPQDRGTTEAFF. The CDR3 bases are TGTGCCAGCAGCCCTCAGGACAGGGGCACCACTGAAGCTTTCTTT.

The chain joins TRBV19 to TRBJ1-6; perhaps TRBD1 as D (6 bases). Germline values: CDR1 LNHDA, CDR2 SQIVND (reference sequence). V lost 7 bases to trimming and J lost 7 bases, with 17 bases between them. The CDR3 runs to 15 residues. Here the CDR3 DNA reads TGTGCCAGTACAATAAGTTGGGGGCGAAATTCACCCCTCCACTTT. Its protein product is CASTISWGRNSPLHF.

The V and J genes are TRBV2 and TRBJ1-2; perhaps TRBD1 as D (6 bases). The CDR3 totals 15 residues. V was pared by 3 bases and J by 4 bases, with 15 bases between. The V gene's germline CDR1 is SNHLY and CDR2 FYNNEI. The CDR3 reads CASSDSTGWGYGYTF. The CDR3 DNA reads TGTGCCAGCAGTGACTCGACAGGCTGGGGCTATGGCTACACCTTC.

The chain recombines TRBV9 with TRBJ2-2; perhaps TRBD2 as D (5 bases). The V gene's germline CDR1 is SGDLS and CDR2 YYNGEE. V lost 4 bases and J lost 1, with 23 bases in between. This CDR3 is 19 amino acids long. CDR3 sequence (DNA): TGTGCCAGCAGCCCCCATCCCGGGATGGGATCAAAGAACACCGGGGAGCTGTTTTTT. Its protein is CASSPHPGMGSKNTGELFF.

The V and J genes are TRBV19 and TRBJ2-1, with TRBD2 as a possible D gene (5 bases). Germline CDR1 LNHDA, CDR2 SQIVND (reference sequence). V was shortened by 4 bases and J by 4 bases, with 8 bases between the two germline ends. The CDR3 has 13 amino acids. CDR3: CASSSGLYNEQFF. In DNA form, the CDR3 reads TGTGCCAGTAGTAGCGGACTTTACAATGAGCAGTTCTTC.

This chain joins TRBV28 and TRBJ2-3; 12 positions agree with TRBD2. Trimming removed 6 bases from V and 4 bases from J; junction bases left unmatched: 8. Germline V gene data show CDR1 as MDHEN and CDR2 as SYDVKM. The CDR3 runs 16 residues. CDR3 in amino acids: CASSGLAGLHADTQYF. The CDR3 nucleotides are TGTGCCAGCAGCGGACTAGCGGGGCTGCACGCAGATACGCAGTATTTT.

The rearrangement uses TRBV14 and TRBJ2-1, with D hard to call. This CDR3 is built from 14 residues. CDR1 is SGHDN and CDR2 is FVKESK in the germline V gene. Trimming shortened V by 1 base and J by 0 bases, and 4 bases separated the two germline ends. The DNA for the CDR3 is TGTGCCAGCAGCCAAGGAGGCTCCTACAATGAGCAGTTCTTC. It specifies CASSQGGSYNEQFF.

This clone was recorded once. V gene TRBV6-4 combines with J gene TRBJ2-7; 7 bases line up with TRBD1. Trimming removed 5 bases from V and 2 bases from J; junction bases left unmatched: 6. The germline V gene encodes CDR1 MRHNA and CDR2 SNTAGT. The CDR3 covers 14 residues. CDR3 sequence: CASSPQGGPYEQYF. DNA for the CDR3: TGTGCCAGCAGTCCCCAAGGGGGCCCCTACGAGCAGTACTTC.

This clone was seen only a few times. Other nucleotide sequences from this sample produce the same CDR3. This chain links TRBV19 with TRBJ2-7, with 7 nucleotides matching TRBD1. This CDR3 is 14 amino acids long. CDR1 and CDR2 (germline): LNHDA, SQIVND (reference sequence). The J segment lost 3 bases and the V segment lost 4 bases, leaving 6 bases of the junction unmatched. This CDR3 reads CASSTRQGGYEQYF. For the CDR3, the DNA is TGTGCCAGTAGTACAAGACAGGGTGGCTACGAGCAGTACTTC.

This chain links TRBV10-3 with TRBJ1-6, with D possibly matching TRBD1 (6 bases). The CDR3 runs to 15 residues. Trimming shortened V by 3 bases and J by 6 bases, and 12 bases separated the two germline ends. Germline CDR1 and CDR2: ENHRY and SYGVKD. The CDR3 here is CAISDPWTANSPLHF. CDR3 nucleotide sequence: TGTGCCATCAGTGACCCCTGGACAGCTAATTCACCCCTCCACTTT.

The CDR3 region is CASREGLDEKLFF. For the CDR3, the DNA is TGTGCCAGCAGGGAAGGCCTAGATGAAAAACTGTTTTTT. This chain uses TRBV28 with TRBJ1-4, with D hard to call. V was pared by 6 bases and J by 6 bases, with 11 bases between. CDR3 length: 13 amino acids. Germline CDR1 and CDR2: MDHEN and SYDVKM.

Here the CDR3 reads CASSLEPGQKTNTEAFF. The CDR3, as DNA: TGTGCCAGCAGCTTGGAACCGGGACAGAAAACGAACACTGAAGCTTTCTTT. J is TRBJ1-1 and V is TRBV5-6; the match to TRBD1 covers 7 bases. The CDR3 is 17 residues long. Germline loops: CDR1 SGHDT, CDR2 YYEEEE. V was pared by 0 bases and J by 1 base, with 9 bases of the junction left unmatched. Filled out from reference TRBV5-6 and TRBJ1-1, the complete variable domain reads DAGVTQSPTHLIKTRGQQVTLRCSPKSGHDTVSWYQQALGQGPQFIFQYYEEEERQRGNFPDRFSGHQFPNYSSELNVNALLLGDSALYLCASSLEPGQKTNTEAFFGQGTRLTVV.

This sequence joins TRBV12-5 and TRBJ2-7; 10 nucleotides agree with TRBD1. Unmatched junction bases numbered 8, after V lost 0 bases and J lost 0 bases. This CDR3 comprises 18 residues. The germline CDR1 and CDR2 sequences are LGHNT and FRNRAP. CDR3 sequence: CASGLVRGGQGSSYEQYF. The CDR3 bases are TGTGCTAGTGGTTTGGTAAGGGGGGGACAGGGGAGCTCCTACGAGCAGTACTTC.

This clone was counted once. The chain carries TRBV27 and TRBJ1-1; 7 bases are shared with TRBD1. J gave up 6 bases and V 6 bases, and 10 bases lay outside the gene matches. Looked up from germline, CDR1 is MNHEY and CDR2 is SMNVEV (reference sequence). The length of the CDR3 is 14 residues. CDR3 residues: CASRRQGPSPEAFF. For the CDR3, the DNA is TGTGCCAGCAGGCGACAGGGTCCCTCCCCTGAAGCTTTCTTT.

CDR3 in amino acids: CASSGGSGGTQYF. The CDR3 DNA reads TGTGCCAGCAGCGGGGGATCCGGGGGGACCCAGTACTTC. The rearrangement uses TRBV5-6 and TRBJ2-5, with D perhaps TRBD2 (6 bases). V gave up 4 bases and J gave up 7 bases, with 14 bases separating them. Germline CDR1 reads SGHDT; CDR2 reads YYEEEE. The CDR3 contains 13 residues. The whole variable domain, remainder taken from reference TRBV5-6 and TRBJ2-5, is DAGVTQSPTHLIKTRGQQVTLRCSPKSGHDTVSWYQQALGQGPQFIFQYYEEEERQRGNFPDRFSGHQFPNYSSELNVNALLLGDSALYLCASSGGSGGTQYFGPGTRLLVL.

This clone was picked up a small number of times. V is TRBV2 and J is TRBJ1-3; no firm D call. Between the trimmed V and J ends, which lost 4 bases and 10 bases, there was a span of 5 bases. This CDR3 has 10 residues. Germline V gene data show CDR1 as SNHLY and CDR2 as FYNNEI. The CDR3 sequence is CASSGETIYF. The CDR3 nucleotides read TGTGCCAGCAGTGGGGAGACCATATATTTT.